Listed here is a single TCR beta chain. Antigen unknown. This sample was included in a study of CD8+ T cells in alopecia areata. Findings and caveats of the study: Lesional scalp displayed greater clonality than normal scalp, most notably in alopecia totalis/universalis. Sequenced scalp T cells also include alphabeta T cells resident in normal skin.

Following RNA extraction, reverse transcription yielded cDNA that acted as the sequencing template. Repertoires were generated with immunoSEQ multiplex PCR, while TCRdb's copy carries only in-frame clones and drops some. Among about 110,000 clones listed, around 59% were seen once. CDR3 size: 13 residues. Germline trimming cut 4 bases from V and 12 bases from J; bases unmatched to any gene: 8. Germline-derived CDR1 and CDR2 are MNHNS and SASEGT. The chain has TRBV6-1 and TRBJ1-4, with 7 positions matching TRBD1. The sample comprised CD8+ T cells sorted from blood. This receptor was obtained from a human donor in good health. CDR3 amino acids: CASSARQGVELFF. The DNA of the CDR3 is TGTGCCAGCAGTGCCCGACAGGGTGTGGAACTGTTTTTT.